This T cell receptor beta chain was captured in a study of T cell clusters in autoimmune cytopenias. Study details: The median distinct TRB clonotype count was fewer than 3,000 per sample, from a median roughly 52,000 reads. Study-level points and caveats: No experiment has yet validated the function of the T cell clusters defined in silico. Primary autoimmune cytopenia patients appeared to lack physiological T cell clusters present in healthy donors.

Regarding this clonotype: Its antigen is unknown.

TRB amplification used approximately 250 ng of peripheral blood genomic DNA. TRB rearrangements were amplified by touch-down multiplex PCR with mixed TRB-A/B primers. TCRdb reprocessed the multiplex PCR reads, keeping one entry per CDR3 protein, no DNA. The repertoire table contains 7,000 to 7,500 distinct CDR3 sequences. This CDR3 contains 21 residues. Looked up from germline, CDR1 is SGHKS and CDR2 is YYEKEE (reference sequence). These data also formed part of another study, on T cell repertoires in aging, cancer and after chemotherapy.

This receptor was identified in a human donor in good health. V is TRBV5-5 and J is TRBJ2-1; TCRdb proposes TRBD2, but this gene call is untestable without DNA. Sequencing was carried out using peripheral blood. The CDR3 loop is CASSLRWAPGLAGGGLHEQFF.